This passage covers 28 T cell receptor beta chains from one sample sequenced in a study of CD8 T cells in Susac syndrome. Random-hexamer reverse transcription was applied to roughly 0.5 to 1 ug RNA. One entry per CDR3 protein, called by TCRdb with MiXCR from the immunoSEQ multiplex PCR reads. The sample yields over 140,000 distinct CDR3 sequences, 95% seen once. Sequencing was done on a sample of CD4+ T cells from PBMCs. All receptors derive from a human donor with Susac syndrome.

The chain combines TRBV7-8 with TRBJ2-5, with TRBD1 as a possible D gene (6 bases). Trimming removed 0 bases from V and 4 bases from J, with 12 bases in between. This CDR3 comprises 15 residues. Germline lookup yields CDR1 SGHVS and CDR2 FQNEAQ. The CDR3 here is CASSLAIQGGETQYF. For the CDR3, the DNA is TGTGCCAGCAGCTTAGCCATACAGGGCGGAGAGACCCAGTACTTC. Together with reference TRBV7-8 and TRBJ2-5, the CDR3 gives the full variable domain: GAGVSQSPRYKVAKRGQDVALRCDPISGHVSLFWYQQALGQGPEFLTYFQNEAQLDKSGLPSDRFFAERPEGSVSTLKIQRTQQEDSAVYLCASSLAIQGGETQYFGPGTRLLVL.

The V call is TRBV20-1, the J call TRBJ2-7; D possibly corresponds to TRBD2 (5 bases). Looked up from germline, CDR1 is DFQATT and CDR2 is SNEGSKA (reference sequence). V shed 6 bases and J shed 2 bases, with 14 bases lying between them. The CDR3 spans 13 residues. CDR3 in amino acids: CSATKDFPYEQYF. CDR3 in DNA: TGCAGTGCAACTAAGGACTTCCCCTACGAGCAGTACTTC.

This chain connects TRBV4-1 to TRBJ2-6; D unclear. The CDR3 length is 17 residues. The V and J ends lost 3 bases and 4 bases respectively, with 16 bases between them. The germline V gene has CDR1 MGHRA and CDR2 YSYEKL. In DNA, the CDR3 is TGCGCCAGCAGCCATCGCACCGGGCCCAGGGGGGCCAACGTCCTGACTTTC. Residues: CASSHRTGPRGANVLTF.

The chain carries TRBV5-6 and TRBJ1-1; 9 positions match TRBD1. V gave up 3 bases and J gave up 6 bases; unmatched junction bases: 6. CDR1 and CDR2 from the germline V gene are SGHDT and YYEEEE. The CDR3 extends over 14 amino acids. The CDR3, as DNA: TGTGCCAGCAGCTCTTTGGACAGGGGCGCTGAAGCTTTCTTT. Amino acids: CASSSLDRGAEAFF.

The chain joins TRBV5-1 to TRBJ2-1, with TRBD1 as a possible D gene (6 bases). V dropped 5 bases and J dropped 8 bases, with 20 bases sitting between them. This CDR3 comprises 15 residues. Germline-derived CDR1 and CDR2 are SGHRS and YFSETQ. Here the CDR3 DNA reads TGCGCCAGCAGGCGGATGGGGGACAACGTCGATGAGCAGTTCTTC. The encoded protein is CASRRMGDNVDEQFF.

The chain employs TRBV3-1 and TRBJ1-2; the D gene is possibly TRBD1 (6 bases). The length of the CDR3 is 14 residues. The germline CDR1 and CDR2 sequences are LGHDT and YNNKEL (reference sequence). Trimming pared 4 bases from V and 7 bases from J, leaving 16 bases between. CDR3 region: CASSLGRGLSGYTF. CDR3 DNA: TGTGCCAGCAGCCTCGGCAGGGGTTTAAGTGGCTACACCTTC.

V and J are TRBV7-2 and TRBJ2-4, with 14 bases matching TRBD2. Per germline, CDR1 SGHTA and CDR2 FQGNSA. This CDR3 comprises 15 residues. J was trimmed by 9 bases and V by 4 bases; bases with no gene match: 5. This CDR3 reads CASSSGLAGVGIQYF. The DNA for the CDR3 is TGTGCCAGCAGCTCGGGACTAGCGGGAGTCGGCATTCAGTACTTC.

The V gene is TRBV12-3 or TRBV12-4, the J gene TRBJ1-5; TRBD1 is a possible D gene (5 bases). Trimming pared 5 bases from V and 7 bases from J, leaving 12 bases between. This CDR3 contains 13 residues. CDR3 sequence: CASSLGTEQPQHF. The DNA of the CDR3 is TGTGCCAGCAGTCTCGGGACGGAGCAGCCCCAGCATTTT.

The gene calls are TRBV15 and TRBJ2-7, with D maybe TRBD2 (7 bases). Trimming removed 3 bases at V and 3 bases at J, with 12 bases between. Germline-derived CDR1 and CDR2 are LNHNV and YYDKDF (reference sequence). CDR3 length: 14 amino acids. The CDR3 sequence: CATSSGGAVYEQYF. The CDR3 bases are TGTGCCACCAGCAGTGGGGGGGCAGTCTACGAGCAGTACTTC.

The rearrangement links TRBV28 to TRBJ2-3; D unresolved. There are 16 residues in the CDR3. The germline CDR1 and CDR2 sequences are MDHEN and SYDVKM. Deletions cut 5 bases from V and 1 base from J, with 16 bases between. CDR3 residues: CASSPGSLPGTDTQYF. The CDR3 DNA follows: TGTGCCAGCAGTCCCGGGTCCCTTCCGGGCACAGATACGCAGTATTTT.

This clonotype was picked up one time. The CDR3 DNA is TGTGCCATCAGAGAGAACACTGAAGCTTTCTTT. It is translated as CAIRENTEAFF. V and J are TRBV10-3 and TRBJ1-1; D gene ambiguous. CDR3 size: 11 residues. V gave up 6 bases and J gave up 1 base, with 3 bases separating them. CDR1 and CDR2 from the germline V gene are ENHRY and SYGVKD.

The genes are TRBV30 and TRBJ1-6; the D gene is possibly TRBD1 (5 bases). Between the trimmed V and J ends, which lost 0 bases and 6 bases, there was a span of 9 bases. Germline loops: CDR1 GTSNPN, CDR2 SVGIG (reference sequence). CDR3 length: 14 amino acids. The CDR3 here is CAWSVRDSNSPLHF. Written as DNA, the CDR3 is TGTGCCTGGAGTGTACGAGACAGTAATTCACCCCTCCACTTT.

The CDR3 region has the DNA TGTGCCTGGAAGATGCGAGGCCACGAGCAGTACTTC. Translating gives CAWKMRGHEQYF. The V call is TRBV30, the J call TRBJ2-7; D is ambiguous. The CDR3 extends over 12 amino acids. CDR1 and CDR2 (germline): GTSNPN, SVGIG (reference sequence). With 4 bases removed from V and 5 bases from J, the gap between germline ends came to 12 bases.

This chain connects TRBV30 to TRBJ1-1; D ambiguous. CDR1 and CDR2 from the germline V gene are GTSNPN and SVGIG (reference sequence). Trimming left V 1 base short and J 11 bases short, with 17 bases between. The CDR3 runs 13 residues. The CDR3 is CAWSAAKGGQAFF. The CDR3 DNA sequence: TGTGCCTGGAGTGCTGCTAAGGGTGGGCAGGCTTTCTTT.

This clonotype occurred a few times. V gene TRBV9 combines with J gene TRBJ2-1; 8 bases fit TRBD2. This CDR3 is 15 amino acids long. V shed 0 bases and J 4 bases; nucleotides not matched to a gene: 3. Germline V gives CDR1 SGDLS, CDR2 YYNGEE. CDR3 nucleotide sequence: TGTGCCAGCAGCGTAGTGGCGGGAGGTTACAATGAGCAGTTCTTC. Translating gives CASSVVAGGYNEQFF.

The rearrangement links TRBV29-1 to TRBJ1-3; no definite D call. The CDR3 is 11 residues long. Germline V gives CDR1 SQVTM, CDR2 ANQGSEA. V shed 5 bases and J shed 4 bases, with 6 bases lying between them. The CDR3 loop reads CSVRPGNTIYF. CDR3 bases: TGCAGCGTTCGCCCCGGAAACACCATATATTTT.

The J gene is TRBJ1-2, the V gene TRBV3-1, with TRBD1 as a possible D gene (5 bases). The CDR3 totals 17 residues. Germline V gene lookup returns CDR1 LGHDT and CDR2 YNNKEL (reference sequence). With 0 bases removed from V and 7 bases from J, the gap between germline ends came to 21 bases. The DNA for the CDR3 is TGTGCCAGCAGCCAAGATAGGGGTCAGGTCCCACCCCGTGGCTACACCTTC. Translated: CASSQDRGQVPPRGYTF.

The rearrangement links TRBV20-1 to TRBJ1-5; no clear D gene. Germline V gene sequence: CDR1 DFQATT, CDR2 SNEGSKA (reference sequence). Between the trimmed V and J ends, which lost 3 bases and 2 bases, there was a span of 17 bases. The CDR3 runs 16 residues. CDR3 in amino acids: CSASHPVRGGNQPQHF. The DNA for the CDR3 is TGCAGTGCTAGTCACCCCGTCCGGGGTGGCAATCAGCCCCAGCATTTT.

The chain links TRBV7-8 to TRBJ1-2, with 10 nucleotides matching TRBD1. The length of the CDR3 is 13 residues. V shed 5 bases, J shed 7 bases, and the junction held 4 bases outside the gene matches. Germline lookup yields CDR1 SGHVS and CDR2 FQNEAQ. The CDR3 DNA follows: TGTGCCAGCAGCCAGACAGGGGGCTTTGGCTACACCTTC. This sequence encodes CASSQTGGFGYTF.

The chain's CDR3 is CSAGTGRGETQYF. The CDR3 bases are TGCAGTGCTGGGACAGGCCGCGGAGAGACCCAGTACTTC. The chain joins TRBV20-1 to TRBJ2-5, with TRBD1 identical over 8 bases. The length of the CDR3 is 13 residues. V lost 5 bases to trimming and J lost 4 bases; unmatched junction nucleotides: 6. Germline V gene data show CDR1 as DFQATT and CDR2 as SNEGSKA (reference sequence).

V gene TRBV30 combines with J gene TRBJ2-5; D perhaps matches TRBD1 (6 bases). The CDR3 sequence is 12 residues long. The germline gives CDR1 GTSNPN, CDR2 SVGIG (reference sequence). Trimming pared 1 base from V and 3 bases from J, leaving 6 bases between. CDR3 residues: CAWSDREETQYF. As DNA, the CDR3 is TGTGCCTGGAGTGACAGGGAAGAGACCCAGTACTTC. Full variable domain (missing parts from reference TRBV30 and TRBJ2-5): SQTIHQWPATLVQPVGSPLSLECTVEGTSNPNLYWYRQAAGRGLQLLFYSVGIGQISSEVPQNLSASRPQDRQFILSSKKLLLSDSGFYLCAWSDREETQYFGPGTRLLVL.

The V gene is TRBV9, the J gene TRBJ1-6; possible D gene TRBD1, 6 bases. Germline V CDR1 and CDR2: SGDLS, YYNGEE. The CDR3 sequence is 15 residues long. V was cut by 3 bases and J by 10 bases, with 17 bases left in between. CDR3 DNA: TGTGCCAGCAGCGACAGGGATGGGTATGGCTCACCCCTCCACTTT. Amino acid sequence: CASSDRDGYGSPLHF.

CDR3 bases: TGCAGCGGACGGACAGGGGAATTTTGCAATCAGCCCCAGCATTTT. Translating it yields CSGRTGEFCNQPQHF. This chain uses TRBV29-1 with TRBJ1-5, with 9 bases aligning to TRBD1. V gave up 7 bases and J gave up 2 bases; unmatched junction bases: 9. CDR1 is SQVTM, CDR2 ANQGSEA, per germline. The CDR3 spans 15 residues.

This clonotype came up once. This chain uses TRBV5-4 with TRBJ1-2; no reliable D call. Looked up from germline, CDR1 is SGHNT and CDR2 is YYREEE (reference sequence). Trimming took 0 bases from V and 4 from J, leaving 4 bases between them. The CDR3 totals 12 residues. CDR3 loop: CASSLVSYGYTF. The CDR3 coding sequence is TGTGCCAGCAGCTTGGTGTCCTATGGCTACACCTTC.

This clonotype was recorded only once. This chain joins TRBV20-1 and TRBJ2-5; D remains ambiguous. V gave up 4 bases and J gave up 4 bases, with 13 bases separating them. This CDR3 has 13 residues. From germline, CDR1 is DFQATT and CDR2 SNEGSKA (reference sequence). CDR3 residues: CSATPGWGETQYF. The CDR3 nucleotides are TGCAGTGCTACACCGGGTTGGGGAGAGACCCAGTACTTC.

The chain is built from TRBV12-3 or TRBV12-4 and TRBJ1-2; 7 positions match TRBD1. The CDR3 extends over 15 amino acids. V lost 5 bases, J lost 5 bases, and 11 bases stayed unmatched. CDR3: CASSASPGTDYGYTF. CDR3 DNA sequence: TGTGCCAGCAGTGCGTCCCCCGGGACAGATTATGGCTACACCTTC.

The V gene is TRBV9, the J gene TRBJ2-5; D possibly corresponds to TRBD1 (6 bases). CDR3 length equals 15 residues. Trimming removed 2 bases at V and 1 base at J, with 12 bases between. Germline V gives CDR1 SGDLS, CDR2 YYNGEE. CDR3 coding DNA: TGTGCCAGCAGCGTGCTAGGACAGTCCCAAGAGACCCAGTACTTC. Translation: CASSVLGQSQETQYF.

This clonotype appeared once. V gene TRBV20-1 combines with J gene TRBJ2-5; D not certain. The V gene lost 6 bases and the J gene lost 0 bases, with 11 bases spanning the gap. CDR3 size: 13 residues. Germline lookup yields CDR1 DFQATT and CDR2 SNEGSKA (reference sequence). The CDR3 is CSARQVHQETQYF. CDR3 sequence (DNA): TGCAGTGCCCGACAAGTTCACCAAGAGACCCAGTACTTC.